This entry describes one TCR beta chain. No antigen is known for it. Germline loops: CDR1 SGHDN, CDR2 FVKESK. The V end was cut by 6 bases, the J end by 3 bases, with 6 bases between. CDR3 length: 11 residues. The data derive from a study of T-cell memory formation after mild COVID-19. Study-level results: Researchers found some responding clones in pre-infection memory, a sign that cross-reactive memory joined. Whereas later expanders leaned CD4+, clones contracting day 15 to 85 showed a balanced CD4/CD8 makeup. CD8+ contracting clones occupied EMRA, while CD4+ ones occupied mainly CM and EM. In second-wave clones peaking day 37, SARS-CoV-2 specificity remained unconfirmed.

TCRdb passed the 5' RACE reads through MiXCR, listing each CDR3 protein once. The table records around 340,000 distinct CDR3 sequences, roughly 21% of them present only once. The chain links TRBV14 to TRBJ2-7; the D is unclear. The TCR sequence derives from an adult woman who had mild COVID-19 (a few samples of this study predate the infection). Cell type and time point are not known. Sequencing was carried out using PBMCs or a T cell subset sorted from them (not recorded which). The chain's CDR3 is CASSAFYEQYF. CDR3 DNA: TGTGCCAGCAGTGCTTTCTACGAGCAGTACTTC.